This T cell receptor (beta chain) was retrieved from a study of T cells expressing NK-cell markers. Study in general: The sequencing cohort of eight donors included seven HCMV-seropositive individuals and one seronegative individual.

5'RACE template switching built TCR beta cDNA with unique molecular identifiers. TCRdb reprocessed the 5' RACE reads; each CDR3 protein has one entry and no DNA is given. The sample table includes some 600,000 distinct CDR3 sequences. This CDR3 is built from 12 residues. Germline assignment: CDR1 DFQATT and CDR2 SNEGSKA (reference sequence). Points on this clonotype: Its specificity is not known.

Findings and caveats of the study: Also leading the CD3+CD56-NKG2C+ fraction in a few donors were these clonotypes. It is unclear if expanded NKG2C-expressing clones target HCMV antigens.

Sequences were obtained from blood T cells: a sorted CD56 or NKG2C T cell subset, CD4+ or CD8+ T cells, or bulk PBMC T cells (not recorded which). V is TRBV20-1 and J is TRBJ2-5; TCRdb selects TRBD2, and the lack of DNA leaves this call unchecked. This receptor was identified in a man aged 18 to 30 in good health. This chain's CDR3 is CSAPDFKETQYF.